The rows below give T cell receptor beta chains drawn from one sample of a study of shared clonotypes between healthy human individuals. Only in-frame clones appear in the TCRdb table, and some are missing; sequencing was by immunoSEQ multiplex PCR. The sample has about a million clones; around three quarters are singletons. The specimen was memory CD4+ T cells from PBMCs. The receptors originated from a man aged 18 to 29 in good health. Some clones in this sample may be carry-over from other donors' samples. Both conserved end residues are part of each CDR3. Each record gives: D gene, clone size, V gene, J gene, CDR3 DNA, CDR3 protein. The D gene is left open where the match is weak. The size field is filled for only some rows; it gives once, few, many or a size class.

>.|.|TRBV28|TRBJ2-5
TGTGCCAGCAGCCGCCTGTGGCGGAGGGAGGAGACCCAGTACTTC
CASSRLWRREETQYF
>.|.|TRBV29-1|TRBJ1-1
TGCAGCGTTGGCCCAGGGACTAACACTGAAGCTTTCTTT
CSVGPGTNTEAFF
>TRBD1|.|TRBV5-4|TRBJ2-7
TGTGCCAGCAGCCTTATACAGGGGGCCAGGAACGAGCAGTACTTC
CASSLIQGARNEQYF
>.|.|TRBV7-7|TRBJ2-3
TGTGCCAGCAGCTCACTAAGCTTAACAGATACGCAGTATTTT
CASSSLSLTDTQYF
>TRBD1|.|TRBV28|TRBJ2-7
TGTGCCAGCACCACGCTTTCCCGGGACAGGGGCTACGAGCAGTACTTC
CASTTLSRDRGYEQYF
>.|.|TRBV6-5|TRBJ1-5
TGTGCCAGCAGTTACTCGGGGAGTCCCAATCAGCCCCAGCATTTT
CASSYSGSPNQPQHF
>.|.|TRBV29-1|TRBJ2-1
TGCAGCGTTGATCATCTCCCTCTAACCGCCCTCTACAATGAGCAGTTCTTC
CSVDHLPLTALYNEQFF
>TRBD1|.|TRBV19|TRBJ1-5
TGTGCCAGTAGAACCGGGACAGAAGGTCAGCCCCAGCATTTT
CASRTGTEGQPQHF
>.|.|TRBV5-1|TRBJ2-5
TGCGCCAGCAGCTTGGTGGACACCTTCGAGACCCAGTACTTC
CASSLVDTFETQYF
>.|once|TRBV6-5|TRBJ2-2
TGTGCCAGCAGTTACTCGACCAGGGCGGACGGGGAGCTGTTTTTT
CASSYSTRADGELFF
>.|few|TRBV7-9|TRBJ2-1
TGTGCCAGCAGCCCCCGCCCGGGAGTCTCTTACAATGAGCAGTTCTTC
CASSPRPGVSYNEQFF
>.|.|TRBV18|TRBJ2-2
TGTGCCAGCTCACCGTTGGGGCAGGGGAACACCGGGGAGCTGTTTTTT
CASSPLGQGNTGELFF
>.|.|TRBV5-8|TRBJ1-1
TGTGCCAGCAGCTCGGAACAGGGTCTTAACACTGAAGCTTTCTTT
CASSSEQGLNTEAFF
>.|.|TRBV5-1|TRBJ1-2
TGCGCCAGCAGCTTGGCCTTTGGGGTTCACAGCTATGGCTACACCTTC
CASSLAFGVHSYGYTF
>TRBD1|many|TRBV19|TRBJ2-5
TGTGCCAGTAGTATAGGGGACAGGCTCCCCCAAGAGACCCAGTACTTC
CASSIGDRLPQETQYF
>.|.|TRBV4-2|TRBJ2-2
TGTGCCAGCAGCCAAGGAGAGTCGGGGCCCGGGGAGCTGTTTTTT
CASSQGESGPGELFF
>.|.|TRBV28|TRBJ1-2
TGTGCCAGCAGCAGGTCTCTGGGGGGCTATGGCTACACCTTC
CASSRSLGGYGYTF
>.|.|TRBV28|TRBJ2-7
TGTGCCAGCAGTCGGGAGCGGACCCTCTACGAGCAGTACTTC
CASSRERTLYEQYF
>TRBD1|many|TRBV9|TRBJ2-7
TGTGCCAGCAGCACCTACAGGGGCGAGCAGTACTTC
CASSTYRGEQYF
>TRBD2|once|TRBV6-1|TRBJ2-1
TGTGCCAGCAGTGAAGCGGGAGACGGGAGGGGCCAGTTCTTC
CASSEAGDGRGQFF
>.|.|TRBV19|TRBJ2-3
TGTGCCAGTGGTTTGGGACGGGGAGCAGATACGCAGTATTTT
CASGLGRGADTQYF
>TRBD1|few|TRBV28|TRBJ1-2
TGTGCCAGCAGGGAGACCGACAGGGTCGGTAGCGGCTACACCTTC
CASRETDRVGSGYTF
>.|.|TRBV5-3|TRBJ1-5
TGTGCCAGAAGCATAGGGACCCCCCAAGGGAATCAGCCCCAGCATTTT
CARSIGTPQGNQPQHF
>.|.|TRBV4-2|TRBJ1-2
TGTGCCAGCAGCTTTTACACGAACTATGGCTACACCTTC
CASSFYTNYGYTF
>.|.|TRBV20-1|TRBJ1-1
TGCAGTGCTAGTGGGGGGACTGAAGCTTTCTTT
CSASGGTEAFF
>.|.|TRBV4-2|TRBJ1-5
TGTGCCAGCAGCCAAGGGGATTCGGGGAGTGCGGATCGGCCCCAGCATTTT
CASSQGDSGSADRPQHF
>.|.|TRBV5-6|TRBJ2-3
TGTGCCAGCAGCTCAAGGCTGGGGGGAGGCACAGATACGCAGTATTTT
CASSSRLGGGTDTQYF
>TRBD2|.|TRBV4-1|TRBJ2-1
TGCGCCAGCAGCCAAAGAGCCCTTAGCGGGAGGAACAATGAGCAGTTCTTC
CASSQRALSGRNNEQFF
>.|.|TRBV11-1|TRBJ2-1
TGTGCCAGCAGCGCTACGATTTCCGGGACTTTCCCCCCCAATGAGCAGTTCTTC
CASSATISGTFPPNEQFF
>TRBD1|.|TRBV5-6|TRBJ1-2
TGTGCCAGCAGCGGCGGGACAGTCTATGGCTACACCTTC
CASSGGTVYGYTF
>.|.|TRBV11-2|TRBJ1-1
TGTGCCAGCAGCTTAAGGGGGGTTTATGAAGCTTTCTTT
CASSLRGVYEAFF
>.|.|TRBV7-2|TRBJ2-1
TGTGCCAGCAGCTTAGGACAGCTCAATGAGCAGTTCTTC
CASSLGQLNEQFF
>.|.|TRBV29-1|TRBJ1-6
TGCAGCGTTGTTCCCGGCGAAATCTGGACGGAAAGCTCCTATAATTCACCCCTCCACTTT
CSVVPGEIWTESSYNSPLHF
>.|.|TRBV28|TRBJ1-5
TGTGCCAGCAGCCCCGGGTTCCGTGGCAATCAGCCCCAGCATTTT
CASSPGFRGNQPQHF
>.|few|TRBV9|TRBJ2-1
TGTGCCAGCAGCGTAGATCGGAGTACCTACAATGAGCAGTTCTTC
CASSVDRSTYNEQFF
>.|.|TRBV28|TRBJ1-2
TGTGCCAGCAGTATTACAGGGTCCATTGGCTACACCTTC
CASSITGSIGYTF
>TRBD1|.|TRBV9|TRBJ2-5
TGTGCCAGCAGCGTAGCAGGGGGCGAGACCCAGTACTTC
CASSVAGGETQYF
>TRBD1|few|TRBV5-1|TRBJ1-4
TGCGCCAGCAGCATCGGGGACAGGGGGCGAATTGAAAAACTGTTTTTT
CASSIGDRGRIEKLFF
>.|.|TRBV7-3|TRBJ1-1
TGTGCCAGCAGCTCCAACCAAGGCACTGAAGCTTTCTTT
CASSSNQGTEAFF
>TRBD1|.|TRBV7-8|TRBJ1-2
TGTGCCAGCAGCCTACGGACAGGGGCTAACTATGGCTACACCTTC
CASSLRTGANYGYTF
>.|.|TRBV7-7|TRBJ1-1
TGTGCCAGCAGCTTACCCGGGACAAGGGTTGTCACTGAAGCTTTCTTT
CASSLPGTRVVTEAFF
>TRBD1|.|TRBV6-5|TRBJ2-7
TGTGCCAGCAGTACAACAGGGGGAGTTTCCTACGAGCAGTACTTC
CASSTTGGVSYEQYF
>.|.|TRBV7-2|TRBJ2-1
TGTGCCAGCAGCCCCATGCGGGGAGGAAATGAGCAGTTCTTC
CASSPMRGGNEQFF